This TCR beta chain was found in a study of neurological immune-mediated disorders. Synthesis of cDNA was performed by 5'RACE using 10-nucleotide random UMIs. TCRdb ran MiXCR on the 5' RACE reads and lists one entry per CDR3 protein. This sample carries 25,000 to 35,000 distinct CDR3 sequences, roughly 1.6% of them seen once, and the ten largest clones take about a tenth. This clonotype was seen ten or more times. CDR1 and CDR2 (germline): LGHNA, YNFKEQ. This CDR3 is 13 amino acids long. V lost 4 bases to trimming and J lost 4 bases, with 10 bases between them. The chain couples TRBV4-2 to TRBJ2-5; TRBD1 is a possible D gene (5 bases). Sequencing was performed on PBMCs. The sequence derives from a young woman with multiple sclerosis. This CDR3 is CASSPSQAETQYF. CDR3 DNA sequence: TGTGCCAGCAGCCCGTCACAGGCAGAGACCCAGTACTTC.